This T cell receptor beta chain is drawn from a study of human T cells and chemical hapten exposure. Before extraction, the whole blood was not fractionated, and total RNA was taken from it. The library tagged each cDNA molecule with unique molecular identifiers. TCRdb itself ran the reads through MiXCR, one entry per CDR3 protein. The sample includes more than 100,000 distinct CDR3 sequences, approximately 9.3% of them seen just once. Germline V lookup: CDR1 SGHTA, CDR2 FQGNSA. The germline V and J ends were trimmed by 1 base and 2 bases, with 5 bases remaining between them. The CDR3 sequence is 13 residues long. This clonotype was seen ten or more times.

What was sequenced was whole blood. This sequence joins TRBV7-2 and TRBJ1-1; D ambiguous. This receptor was obtained from a human donor in good health. Some clones in this sample may be carry-over from other donors' samples. The CDR3 loop reads CASSLELNTEAFF. CDR3 DNA sequence: TGTGCCAGCAGCTTAGAGCTAAACACTGAAGCTTTCTTT.